This passage covers 22 T cell receptor beta chains from one sample sequenced in a study of blood T cell repertoires in COVID-19. The repertoire was sequenced with immunoSEQ multiplex PCR; TCRdb's copy has only in-frame clones and lacks some. The sample has about 18,000 clones; about 88% are singletons. Sequences were obtained from peripheral blood. The receptors come from a man in his forties with active COVID-19.

This clone was seen more than once but under ten times. A junction boundary mismatches the germline segment, possibly from a read error. The chain employs TRBV27 and TRBJ2-3; the match to TRBD2 covers 9 bases. CDR1 MNHEY and CDR2 SMNVEV come from the germline V gene (reference sequence). CDR3 length equals 15 residues. The CDR3 DNA follows: TGTGCCAGCAGTTTGGCTAGCGGGACGACAGACACGCAGTATTTT. It specifies CASSLASGTTDTQYF.

This chain's CDR3 is CASTRGTDTQYF. The CDR3 DNA reads as TGTGCCAGCACCAGGGGGACAGATACGCAGTATTTT. V gene TRBV12-3 or TRBV12-4 combines with J gene TRBJ2-3; 7 bases line up with TRBD1. V was pared by 7 bases and J by 3 bases, with 1 base of the junction left unmatched. There are 12 residues in the CDR3.

The rearrangement joins TRBV3-1 (or the pseudogene TRBV3-2) to TRBJ2-3, with unresolved D. The CDR3 covers 12 residues. Trimming cost V 4 bases and J 1 base, with 3 bases left between them. The germline gives CDR1 LGHDT, CDR2 YNNKEL (reference sequence). This CDR3 reads CASSRGTDTQYF. The CDR3 coding sequence is TGTGCCAGCAGCCGCGGCACAGATACGCAGTATTTT.

In regard to this clone: A read error may account for a junction end that differs from germline. The V call is TRBV6-2 or TRBV6-3, the J call TRBJ2-1, with a possible D match to TRBD2 (6 bases). Germline loops: CDR1 MNHEY, CDR2 SVGEGT. The CDR3 has 19 amino acids. CDR3 nucleotides: TGTGCCAGCAGATACTCGGGACTCACTATACGAAAAACCTACAATGAGCAGTTCTTC. Translation gives CASRYSGLTIRKTYNEQFF.

The J gene is TRBJ1-5, the V gene TRBV3-1 (or the pseudogene TRBV3-2), with 9 positions matching TRBD1. From germline, CDR1 is LGHDT and CDR2 YNNKEL (reference sequence). CDR3 length equals 13 residues. Trimming at V came to 6 bases and at J to 4 bases, leaving 1 base not matched to a gene. The CDR3 loop is CASSGTGNQPQHF. In DNA, the CDR3 is TGTGCCAGCAGTGGGACAGGGAATCAGCCCCAGCATTTT.

In this sample, this clone turned up once. The V and J genes are TRBV19 and TRBJ2-3; D might be TRBD2 (7 bases). Germline CDR1 LNHDA, CDR2 SQIVND (reference sequence). This CDR3 is built from 18 residues. Trimming cost V 1 base and J 1 base, with 18 bases left between them. This CDR3 is CASSIAGGRLFGTDTQYF. CDR3 DNA sequence: TGTGCCAGTAGTATAGCCGGGGGGCGATTATTTGGCACAGATACGCAGTATTTT. Drawing the rest from reference TRBV19 and TRBJ2-3, the complete variable domain is DGGITQSPKYLFRKEGQNVTLSCEQNLNHDAMYWYRQDPGQGLRLIYYSQIVNDFQKGDIAEGYSVSREKKESFPLTVTSAQKNPTAFYLCASSIAGGRLFGTDTQYFGPGTRLTVL.

The rearrangement links TRBV27 to TRBJ2-3; no definite D call. The germline V gene encodes CDR1 MNHEY and CDR2 SMNVEV (reference sequence). Deletions cut 5 bases from V and 0 bases from J, with 12 bases between. This CDR3 contains 15 residues. CDR3 DNA: TGTGCCAGCAGTCCTAATCATCCTAGCACAGATACGCAGTATTTT. This codes for CASSPNHPSTDTQYF.

The chain has TRBV7-3 and TRBJ2-1; 7 bases align to TRBD1. This CDR3 has 16 residues. CDR1 is SGHTA, CDR2 FQGTGA, per germline. V dropped 2 bases and J dropped 0; count of bases not matched to a gene: 4. CDR3 bases: TGTGCCAGCAGCTTATCGGGACAGAGCTCCTACAATGAGCAGTTCTTC. This gives the protein CASSLSGQSSYNEQFF.

The chain links TRBV27 to TRBJ2-1, with 7 bases that match TRBD1. The V gene end was trimmed by 0 bases and the J gene end by 2 bases; junction bases not matched to a gene: 1. In germline, CDR1 is MNHEY, CDR2 SMNVEV (reference sequence). The CDR3 has 15 amino acids. The CDR3 region has the DNA TGTGCCAGCAGTTTATCTCAGGGGGCCTACAATGAGCAGTTCTTC. Its translation is CASSLSQGAYNEQFF.

The CDR3 protein is CASSLIAGGPNTGELFF. CDR3 nucleotides: TGTGCCAGCAGCTTGATAGCGGGAGGGCCAAACACCGGGGAGCTGTTTTTT. The chain employs TRBV5-4 and TRBJ2-2; TRBD2 agrees at 11 bases. The CDR3 is 17 residues long. CDR1 SGHNT and CDR2 YYREEE come from the germline V gene (reference sequence). Losses at the gene ends were 1 base for V and 2 bases for J; bases not matched to a gene: 4.

This chain joins TRBV24-1 and TRBJ2-7, with a possible D match to TRBD1 (5 bases). V gave up 9 bases and J gave up 3 bases, with 20 bases separating them. In germline, CDR1 is KGHDR, CDR2 SFDVKD. The CDR3 consists of 15 residues. In nucleotides, the CDR3 is TGTGCCACCCACAGGTCGGCAGTTCACCGCTACGAGCAGTACTTC. It translates to CATHRSAVHRYEQYF.

The chain links TRBV7-8 to TRBJ1-4, with D tentatively TRBD1 (6 bases). Germline V CDR1 and CDR2: SGHVS, FQNEAQ. This CDR3 comprises 15 residues. Trimming shortened V by 5 bases and J by 4 bases, and 14 bases separated the two germline ends. This CDR3 reads CASSSRDTVNEKLFF. In nucleotides, the CDR3 is TGTGCCAGCAGCAGCCGGGACACGGTTAATGAAAAACTGTTTTTT.

This chain uses TRBV5-4 with TRBJ1-1; unclear D gene. The germline gives CDR1 SGHNT, CDR2 YYREEE (reference sequence). This CDR3 is 15 amino acids long. The germline V and J ends were trimmed by 2 bases and 0 bases, with 11 bases remaining between them. The DNA for the CDR3 is TGTGCCAGCAGCTTAACAGCTAATCTGAACACTGAAGCTTTCTTT. The encoded protein is CASSLTANLNTEAFF.

The chain uses TRBV7-2 and TRBJ2-5, with D perhaps matching TRBD1 (6 bases). The V and J ends lost 5 bases and 4 bases respectively, with 11 bases between them. Looked up from germline, CDR1 is SGHTA and CDR2 is FQGNSA. The length of the CDR3 is 13 residues. This CDR3 is CASSRTEPETQYF. The CDR3 DNA is TGTGCCAGCAGCCGGACAGAACCAGAGACCCAGTACTTC.

V usage is TRBV6-6 and J usage is TRBJ1-1; D not certain. CDR3 length: 14 amino acids. Germline V gene data show CDR1 as MNHNY and CDR2 as SVGAGI (reference sequence). V was shortened by 0 bases and J by 4 bases, with 9 bases between the two germline ends. The CDR3 loop is CASSYSPRGTEAFF. CDR3 nucleotide sequence: TGTGCCAGCAGTTACTCACCCCGAGGCACTGAAGCTTTCTTT.

In nucleotides, the CDR3 is TGTGCCAGCAGTTACAAGCGGGCGCTAGCGGGAATCCCCCTTGGCGATGAGCAGTTCTTC. Its translation: CASSYKRALAGIPLGDEQFF. The V gene is TRBV6-2 or TRBV6-3, the J gene TRBJ2-1; 9 positions agree with TRBD2. The CDR3 sequence is 20 residues long. Trimming cost V 2 bases and J 8 bases; bases outside gene matches: 22. Germline CDR1 is MNHEY and CDR2 is SVGEGT.

The rearrangement links TRBV7-9 to TRBJ1-2; TRBD1 might be the D (6 bases). The V gene's germline CDR1 is SEHNR and CDR2 FQNEAQ (reference sequence). The length of the CDR3 is 14 residues. Trimming left V 5 bases short and J 4 bases short, with 14 bases between. In DNA form, the CDR3 reads TGTGCCAGCAGCGATGGGCCACAGGGCTATGGCTACACCTTC. As protein: CASSDGPQGYGYTF.

As to this clone: It may be a read error: a sequence one base away is much more abundant. The J gene is TRBJ2-7, the V gene TRBV19; D possibly corresponds to TRBD1 (6 bases). The CDR3 loop spans 13 amino acids. V shed 6 bases and J shed 0 bases, with 9 bases lying between them. Looked up from germline, CDR1 is LNHDA and CDR2 is SQIVND (reference sequence). CDR3 sequence: CASSLDSSYEQYF. The CDR3 DNA reads as TGTGCCAGTAGCCTGGACAGCTCCTACGAGCAGTACTTC.

The rearrangement joins TRBV19 to TRBJ2-2; 7 bases align to TRBD2. From germline, CDR1 is LNHDA and CDR2 SQIVND (reference sequence). The ends lost 6 bases at V and 1 base at J; junction bases unmatched: 5. CDR3 size: 15 residues. CDR3 in amino acids: CASRERELNTGELFF. The DNA for the CDR3 is TGTGCCAGTAGAGAGCGGGAATTGAACACCGGGGAGCTGTTTTTT.

V and J are TRBV15 and TRBJ2-4, with 9 bases identical to TRBD1. The ends lost 2 bases at V and 4 bases at J; junction bases unmatched: 3. The CDR3 sequence is 15 residues long. The germline V gene has CDR1 LNHNV and CDR2 YYDKDF (reference sequence). The CDR3 sequence: CATSRRGTGKNIQYF. In DNA, the CDR3 is TGTGCCACCAGCAGACGAGGGACAGGGAAAAACATTCAGTACTTC.

This clone was detected only a few times. The chain carries TRBV19 and TRBJ2-1, with D maybe TRBD1 (5 bases). This CDR3 region has 15 residues. Trimming took off 1 base at V and 10 bases at J, with 17 bases between the two ends. In germline, CDR1 is LNHDA, CDR2 SQIVND (reference sequence). CDR3 in amino acids: CASSIAVGPGQEQFF. CDR3 bases: TGTGCCAGTAGTATAGCGGTGGGGCCAGGGCAAGAGCAGTTCTTC.

The genes are TRBV7-2 and TRBJ2-7, with 13 bases fitting TRBD2. CDR1 is SGHTA, CDR2 FQGNSA, per germline. Trimming removed 5 bases from V and 6 bases from J; junction bases left unmatched: 7. The CDR3 consists of 15 residues. CDR3 in amino acids: CASSPGTSGMGEQYF. The DNA of the CDR3 is TGTGCCAGCAGCCCGGGGACTAGCGGGATGGGCGAGCAGTACTTC.